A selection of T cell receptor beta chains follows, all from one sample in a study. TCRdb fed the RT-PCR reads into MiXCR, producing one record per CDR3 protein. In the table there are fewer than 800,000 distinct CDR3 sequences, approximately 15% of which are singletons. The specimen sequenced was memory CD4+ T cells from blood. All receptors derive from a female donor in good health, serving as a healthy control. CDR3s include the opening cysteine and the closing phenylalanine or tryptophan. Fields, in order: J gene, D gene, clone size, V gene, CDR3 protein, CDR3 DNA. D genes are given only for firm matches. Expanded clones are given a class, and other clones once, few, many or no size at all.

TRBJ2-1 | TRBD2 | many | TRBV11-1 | CASSSGGLAGGYEQFF | TGTGCCAGCAGCTCGGGGGGACTAGCGGGAGGATATGAGCAGTTCTTC
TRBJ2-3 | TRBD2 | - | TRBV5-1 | CASSFGLAGVGTDTQYF | TGCGCCAGCAGCTTCGGACTAGCGGGAGTAGGGACAGATACGCAGTATTTT
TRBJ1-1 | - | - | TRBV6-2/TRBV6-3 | CASSYDGARLVTEAFF | TGTGCCAGCAGTTACGATGGGGCGCGTTTAGTCACTGAAGCTTTCTTT
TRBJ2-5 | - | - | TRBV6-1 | CASTVPSQETQYF | TGTGCCAGCACCGTCCCCAGCCAAGAGACCCAGTACTTC
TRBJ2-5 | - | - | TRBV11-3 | CASSQISAETQYF | TGTGCCAGCAGCCAGATAAGTGCTGAGACCCAGTACTTC
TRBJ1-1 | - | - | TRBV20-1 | CSASVLGNTEAFF | TGCAGTGCTAGCGTGCTGGGGAACACTGAAGCTTTCTTT
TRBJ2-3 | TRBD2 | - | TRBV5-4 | CASSLTSGGGFGSTDTQYF | TGTGCCAGCAGCTTGACTAGCGGGGGGGGGTTTGGTAGCACAGATACGCAGTATTTT
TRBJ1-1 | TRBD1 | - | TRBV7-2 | CASSGRGRGTEAFF | TGTGCCAGCAGCGGCAGGGGGCGCGGCACTGAAGCTTTCTTT
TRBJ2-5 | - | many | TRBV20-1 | CSAIDGGKETQYF | TGCAGTGCCATCGACGGGGGTAAAGAGACCCAGTACTTC
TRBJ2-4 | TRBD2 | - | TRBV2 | CASGLAGGGIQYF | TGTGCCAGCGGACTAGCGGGAGGTGGCATTCAGTACTTC
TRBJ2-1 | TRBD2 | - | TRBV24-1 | CATSVRLAGVGEQFF | TGTGCCACCAGTGTCCGACTAGCGGGAGTCGGTGAGCAGTTCTTC
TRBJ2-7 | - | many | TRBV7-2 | CASSLDASASYEQYF | TGTGCCAGCAGCTTAGATGCTAGCGCTTCCTACGAGCAGTACTTC
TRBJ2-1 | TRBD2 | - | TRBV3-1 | CASSPGLAEHNEQFF | TGTGCCAGCAGCCCGGGACTAGCGGAACACAATGAGCAGTTCTTC
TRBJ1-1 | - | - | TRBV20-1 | CSARDRGKVTEAFF | TGCAGTGCTAGAGATCGTGGTAAGGTAACTGAAGCTTTCTTT
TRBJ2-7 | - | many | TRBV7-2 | CASSFGVGVYEQYF | TGTGCCAGCAGCTTCGGGGTAGGGGTCTACGAGCAGTACTTC
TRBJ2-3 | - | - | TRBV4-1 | CASALGFPDTQYF | TGCGCCAGCGCTCTGGGGTTCCCAGATACGCAGTATTTT
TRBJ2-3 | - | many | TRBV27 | CASSLWGNKADTQYF | TGTGCCAGCAGTTTATGGGGGAACAAGGCAGATACGCAGTATTTT
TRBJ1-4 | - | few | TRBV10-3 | CAISPGAANEKLFF | TGTGCCATCAGCCCGGGGGCGGCTAATGAAAAACTGTTTTTT
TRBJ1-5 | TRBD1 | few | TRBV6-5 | CATPGQGDAQPQHF | TGTGCCACCCCGGGACAGGGGGACGCTCAGCCCCAGCATTTT
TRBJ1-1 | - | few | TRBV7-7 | CASSLSQASEAFF | TGTGCCAGCAGCTTATCCCAGGCGTCTGAAGCTTTCTTT
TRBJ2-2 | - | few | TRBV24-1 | CATSDSVVNTGELFF | TGTGCCACCAGTGATTCGGTGGTGAACACCGGGGAGCTGTTTTTT
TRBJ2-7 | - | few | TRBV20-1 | CSASRWSEQYF | TGCAGTGCTTCCCGGTGGAGCGAGCAGTACTTC
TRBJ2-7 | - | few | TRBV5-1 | CASSNSLQGPYEQYF | TGCGCCAGCAGCAACTCCTTACAGGGCCCCTACGAGCAGTACTTC
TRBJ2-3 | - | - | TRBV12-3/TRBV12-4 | CASRTPPDTQYF | TGTGCCAGCAGGACTCCCCCGGATACGCAGTATTTT
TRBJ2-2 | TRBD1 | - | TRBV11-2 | CASSLDAAQGVAGELFF | TGTGCCAGCAGCTTAGATGCCGCGCAGGGGGTGGCCGGGGAGCTGTTTTTT
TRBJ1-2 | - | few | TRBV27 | CASSPRPNYGYTF | TGTGCCAGCAGCCCCCGACCTAACTATGGCTACACCTTC
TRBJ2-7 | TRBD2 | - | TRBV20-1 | CSARGGSSNEQYF | TGCAGTGCTAGGGGCGGGAGTTCGAACGAGCAGTACTTC
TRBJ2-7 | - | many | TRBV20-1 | CSATATPLSYEQYF | TGCAGTGCTACCGCGACACCACTCTCCTACGAGCAGTACTTC
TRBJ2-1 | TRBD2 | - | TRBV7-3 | CASSFGTSVEQFF | TGTGCCAGCAGCTTCGGGACTAGCGTTGAGCAGTTCTTC
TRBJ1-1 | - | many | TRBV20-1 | CSARGLRQSYTEAFF | TGCAGTGCTAGGGGCCTTCGACAGAGTTACACTGAAGCTTTCTTT
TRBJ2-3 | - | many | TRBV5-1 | CASRQQGGGTDTQYF | TGCGCCAGCAGACAACAGGGCGGGGGAACAGATACGCAGTATTTT
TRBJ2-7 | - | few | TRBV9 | CASSVAGYSEQYF | TGTGCCAGCAGCGTAGCGGGTTACAGCGAGCAGTACTTC
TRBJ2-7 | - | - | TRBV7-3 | CASSLGQDYEQYF | TGTGCCAGCAGCTTAGGCCAGGATTACGAGCAGTACTTC
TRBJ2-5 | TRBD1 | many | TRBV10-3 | CAISGQGVGGRETQYF | TGTGCCATCAGCGGACAGGGTGTTGGGGGTCGAGAGACCCAGTACTTC
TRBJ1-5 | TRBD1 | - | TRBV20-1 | CSASPGQLTGQPQHF | TGCAGTGCTAGCCCGGGACAGCTGACGGGGCAGCCCCAGCATTTT
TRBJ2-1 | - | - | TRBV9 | CASSVAPGLTDEQFF | TGTGCCAGCAGCGTAGCCCCAGGGCTTACCGATGAGCAGTTCTTC
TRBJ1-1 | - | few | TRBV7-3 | CASSPNMDTEAFF | TGTGCCAGCAGCCCGAACATGGACACTGAAGCTTTCTTT
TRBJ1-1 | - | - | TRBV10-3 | CAINPTADTEAFF | TGTGCCATCAATCCGACCGCAGACACTGAAGCTTTCTTT
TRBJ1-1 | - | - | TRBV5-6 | CASSSQLGAFF | TGTGCCAGCAGCTCTCAACTGGGCGCTTTCTTT
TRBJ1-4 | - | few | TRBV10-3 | CAISAGPNEKLFF | TGTGCCATCAGTGCGGGTCCTAATGAAAAACTGTTTTTT
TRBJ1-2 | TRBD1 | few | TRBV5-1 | CASSPGQESGYTF | TGCGCCAGCAGTCCAGGACAGGAAAGTGGCTACACCTTC
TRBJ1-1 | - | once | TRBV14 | CASSQDRSRGAFF | TGTGCCAGCAGCCAAGATAGAAGTCGAGGAGCTTTCTTT
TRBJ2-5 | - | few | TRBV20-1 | CSASEAEGIGTQYF | TGCAGTGCTAGTGAGGCGGAGGGTATAGGGACCCAGTACTTC
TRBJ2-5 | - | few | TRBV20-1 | CSASLWGRSQETQYF | TGCAGTGCTAGTCTTTGGGGGAGATCTCAAGAGACCCAGTACTTC
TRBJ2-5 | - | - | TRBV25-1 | CASSALTSETQYF | TGTGCCAGCAGTGCCCTGACAAGCGAGACCCAGTACTTC
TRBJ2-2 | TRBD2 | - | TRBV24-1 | CATSDGLAGAKNTGELFF | TGTGCCACCAGTGATGGACTAGCGGGGGCGAAGAACACCGGGGAGCTGTTTTTT
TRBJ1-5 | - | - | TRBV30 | CAWSTQGFEPQHF | TGTGCCTGGAGTACTCAGGGTTTCGAGCCCCAGCATTTT
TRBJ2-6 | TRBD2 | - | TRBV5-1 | CASGGESGANVLTF | TGCGCCAGCGGGGGGGAGTCTGGGGCCAACGTCCTGACTTTC
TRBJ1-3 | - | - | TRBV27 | CASRAFSGNTIYF | TGTGCCAGCAGAGCCTTCTCTGGAAACACCATATATTTT
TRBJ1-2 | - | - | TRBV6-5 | CASRNDRYYGYTF | TGTGCCAGCAGAAACGACAGATACTATGGCTACACCTTC